Described below is a single T cell receptor beta chain sequence and its context. Its antigen is currently unknown. This sample is part of a study of OX40 agonist ivuxolimab in advanced cancers. Across the whole study: Patients received ivuxolimab, an agonistic anti-OX40 (CD134) antibody. Partial responses were achieved by three patients, one with hepatocellular carcinoma and two with cutaneous melanoma. Study outcomes and limitations: Among the least clonally expanded were partial responders at 0.1-3.0 mg/kg. In the expanded peripheral T cells, antigen specificity was never determined.

The trim removed 3 bases at V and 0 bases at J, leaving 2 bases unmatched. The V gene's germline CDR1 is SQVTM and CDR2 ANQGSEA. The CDR3 loop spans 13 amino acids. TCRdb's table, derived via immunoSEQ multiplex PCR, lists solely in-frame clones and lacks some. The repertoire consists of tens of thousands of clones, with 90% to 95% occurring once and the leading ten covering around 4%. V gene TRBV29-1 combines with J gene TRBJ2-7; the match to TRBD1 covers 7 bases. The sequence was obtained from an adult with an advanced solid tumor such as melanoma, head and neck, liver or kidney cancer. The material sequenced was CD4+ or CD8+ T cells sorted from blood, taken in a trial of the OX40 agonist ivuxolimab. This CDR3 is CSVETGSSYEQYF. In nucleotides, the CDR3 is TGCAGCGTTGAGACAGGGAGCTCCTACGAGCAGTACTTC.